This TCR beta chain was found in a study of blood T cell repertoires in COVID-19. The overall study: Spain, Italy and the United States supplied samples that represented acute and convalescent COVID-19.

All enrollees were roughly 18 to 89 years old and from about 25 US areas. Sequencing used immunoSEQ multiplex PCR; TCRdb keeps in-frame clones, though not all of them. The data hold 280,000 or so clones, with around nine tenths observed a single time. This receptor was obtained from a woman aged 40 to 50 who had recovered from COVID-19. Sequenced material: PBMCs or T cells enriched from blood (not recorded which).

The CDR3 nucleotides read TGTGCCTGGAGTTGGGGCAGGGGTGGTGAAGCTTTCTTT. Translated, it gives CAWSWGRGGEAFF. This rearrangement joins TRBV30 to TRBJ1-1; weak D call: TRBD1 (6 bases). The germline V and J ends were trimmed by 2 bases and 7 bases, with 14 bases remaining between them. Germline CDR1 GTSNPN, CDR2 SVGIG (reference sequence). The CDR3 extends over 13 amino acids.